The subject of this entry is one TCR beta chain. This clone was recorded a few times. This receptor's antigen is unknown. No base quality information exists; no much larger clone differs at one position. These data are taken from a study of blood T cell repertoires in COVID-19 (dated by TCRdb to the early 2020s). As for the study more broadly: Collaborator samples came from the United States, Italy and Spain and covered acute and convalescent phases of COVID-19. A de-identified subject ID, COVID-19 status, age in years and sex were almost always included in the sample metadata. The samples were drawn from two sources: the first 160 participants of the ongoing ImmuneRACE study, and 1,254 subjects contributed by 6 global collaborators. The repertoires were released in a freely available public database intended as a resource for research on the immune response to SARS-CoV-2. Where available, HLA class I and class II types were obtained from metadata supplied by the sample provider rather than from assay-based typing. The prospective study material was composed of cDNA or gDNA derived from T cells, B-cell-depleted T cells, or PBMCs. The dataset comprised deeply sampled blood TCRbeta repertoires from subjects exposed to, actively infected with, or recovered from COVID-19. Overall study outcomes, separate from this receptor: How much clinical and demographic metadata was included differed by source and by participant, and the metadata was provided uncurated.

The immunoSEQ Assay, a bias-controlled multiplex PCR, was used to amplify TCRbeta CDR3 regions from genomic DNA. Per the authors' processing: The number of nucleated cells in each sample was estimated from the amplification of reference gene primers within the assay. To quantify the absolute abundance of each unique TCRbeta CDR3 rearrangement, sequence reads were collapsed and filtered. For each sample, productive Simpson clonality was calculated as the square root of Simpson's diversity index over productive rearrangements. The table comes from immuneACCESS by way of TCRdb, which keeps in-frame sequences with V and J called. Part of the clones is missing from these tables; in studies checked, under half for an unresolved V gene and the rest for unknown reasons. That table supplies the V and J calls and clone size; D and trimming were determined from the DNA. The sample records some 200,000 clones, more than 80% of which are singletons. The ten largest clones represent around 8.9% of the sample.

V and J are truncated by 6 bases and 4 bases respectively, leaving an intervening sequence of 11 bases. The cysteine opens and the phenylalanine closes a CDR3 of 13 amino acids. Only CDR3 DNA remains: 39 bases, in frame from the first base. In the prospective study, participants were roughly 18 to 89 years old, resided in around 25 geographic areas of the United States, and were enrolled through a virtual design. In the prospective study, participants were assigned to cohorts based on the clinical history participants reported in a screening survey and a study questionnaire. For ImmuneRACE Cohort 3, a participant was defined as recovered based on two consecutive negative NP/OP PCR tests, clearance by a healthcare professional, or resolution of symptoms. Each participant in the prospective study had whole blood, serum and a nasopharyngeal or oropharyngeal swab collected by mobile phlebotomists. Prospective study participants could optionally give additional blood draws and questionnaires over an approximately 2-month period. Blood samples from the prospective study were shipped frozen or at room temperature prior to DNA extraction.

The chain couples TRBV12-3 or TRBV12-4 to TRBJ2-3; TRBD1 is perhaps the D gene, given 6 matching bases. The TCR sequence derives from a woman aged 18-29 years who had recovered from COVID-19. The sample taken for sequencing was PBMCs or T cells enriched from blood (not recorded which). The nucleotides read TGTGCCAGCAGGCCAACAGGGCCAGATACGCAGTATTTT. It is translated as CASRPTGPDTQYF.